What follows describes a single T cell receptor beta chain. The table came from immunoSEQ multiplex PCR; TCRdb's copy has only in-frame clones and leaves some out. The data show about 310,000 clones, about nine tenths seen once. Germline lookup yields CDR1 LNHDA and CDR2 SQIVND (reference sequence). The V segment lost 7 bases and the J segment 8 bases; nucleotides outside the gene matches: 13. This CDR3 is 14 amino acids long. The data were obtained in a study of blood T cell repertoires in COVID-19. This receptor was taken from a young woman who had recovered from COVID-19. The sequenced sample was PBMCs or T cells enriched from blood (not recorded which). The chain combines TRBV19 with TRBJ1-2; TRBD1 agrees at 7 bases. CDR3 sequence reads: CASNQGGPIEGYTF. The CDR3, as DNA: TGTGCCAGTAATCAGGGGGGCCCTATCGAGGGCTACACCTTC.